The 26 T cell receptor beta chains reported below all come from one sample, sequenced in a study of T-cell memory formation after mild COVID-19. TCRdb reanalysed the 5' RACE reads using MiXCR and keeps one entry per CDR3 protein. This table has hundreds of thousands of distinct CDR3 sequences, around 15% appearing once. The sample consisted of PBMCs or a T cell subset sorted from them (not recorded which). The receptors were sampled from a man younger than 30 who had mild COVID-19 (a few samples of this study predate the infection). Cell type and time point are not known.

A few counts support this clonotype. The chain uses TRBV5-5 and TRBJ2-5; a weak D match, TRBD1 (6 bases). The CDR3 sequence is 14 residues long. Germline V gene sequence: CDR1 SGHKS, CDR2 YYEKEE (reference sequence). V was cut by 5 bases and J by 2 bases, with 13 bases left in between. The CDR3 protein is CASSLLGQQETQYF. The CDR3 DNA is TGTGCCAGCAGTTTACTGGGACAACAAGAGACCCAGTACTTC.

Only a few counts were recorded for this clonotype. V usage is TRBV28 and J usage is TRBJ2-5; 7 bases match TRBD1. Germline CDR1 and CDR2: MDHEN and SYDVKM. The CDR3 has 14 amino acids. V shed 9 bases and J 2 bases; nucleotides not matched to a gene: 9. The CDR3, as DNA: TGTGCCAGTTCGGGACAGACCAAACAAGAGACCCAGTACTTC. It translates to CASSGQTKQETQYF.

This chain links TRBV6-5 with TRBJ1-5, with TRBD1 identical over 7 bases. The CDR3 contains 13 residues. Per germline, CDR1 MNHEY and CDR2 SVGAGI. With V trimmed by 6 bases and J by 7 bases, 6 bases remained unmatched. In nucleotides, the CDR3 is TGTGCCAGCAGCAAACAGGGGCACCAGCCCCAGCATTTT. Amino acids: CASSKQGHQPQHF.

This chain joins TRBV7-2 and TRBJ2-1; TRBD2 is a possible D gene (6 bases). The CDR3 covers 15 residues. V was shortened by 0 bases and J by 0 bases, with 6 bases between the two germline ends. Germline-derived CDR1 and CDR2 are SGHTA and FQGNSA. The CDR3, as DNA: TGTGCCAGCAGCTTAGCGACTAGCTCCTACAATGAGCAGTTCTTC. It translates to CASSLATSSYNEQFF.

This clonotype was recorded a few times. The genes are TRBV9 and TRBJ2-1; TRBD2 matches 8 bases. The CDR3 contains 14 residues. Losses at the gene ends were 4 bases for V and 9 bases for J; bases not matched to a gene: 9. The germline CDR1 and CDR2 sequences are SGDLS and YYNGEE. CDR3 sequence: CASSPTGGPVEQFF. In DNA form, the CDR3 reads TGTGCCAGCAGCCCAACGGGGGGGCCGGTTGAGCAGTTCTTC.

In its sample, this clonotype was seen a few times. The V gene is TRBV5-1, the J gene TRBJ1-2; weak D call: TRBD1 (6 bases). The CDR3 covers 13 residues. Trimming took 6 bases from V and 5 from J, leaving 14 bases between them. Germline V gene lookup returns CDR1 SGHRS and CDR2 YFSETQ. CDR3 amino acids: CASTRGGGYGYTF. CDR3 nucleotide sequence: TGCGCCAGCACCAGGGGAGGGGGATATGGCTACACCTTC.

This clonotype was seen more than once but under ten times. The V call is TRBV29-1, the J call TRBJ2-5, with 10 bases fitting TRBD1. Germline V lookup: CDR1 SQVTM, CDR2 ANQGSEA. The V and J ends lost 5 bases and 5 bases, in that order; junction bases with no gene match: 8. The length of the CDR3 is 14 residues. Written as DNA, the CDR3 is TGCAGCGTTCCGAGGACAGGGGGTACGGAGACCCAGTACTTC. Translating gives CSVPRTGGTETQYF. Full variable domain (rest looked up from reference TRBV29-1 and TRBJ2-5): SAVISQKPSRDICQRGTSLTIQCQVDSQVTMMFWYRQQPGQSLTLIATANQGSEATYESGFVIDKFPISRPNLTFSTLTVSNMSPEDSSIYLCSVPRTGGTETQYFGPGTRLLVL.

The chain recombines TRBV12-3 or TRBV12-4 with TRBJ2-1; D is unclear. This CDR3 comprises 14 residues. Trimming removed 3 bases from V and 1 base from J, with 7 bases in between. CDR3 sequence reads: CASSFGVSYNEQFF. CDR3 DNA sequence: TGTGCCAGCAGTTTTGGGGTGTCCTACAATGAGCAGTTCTTC.

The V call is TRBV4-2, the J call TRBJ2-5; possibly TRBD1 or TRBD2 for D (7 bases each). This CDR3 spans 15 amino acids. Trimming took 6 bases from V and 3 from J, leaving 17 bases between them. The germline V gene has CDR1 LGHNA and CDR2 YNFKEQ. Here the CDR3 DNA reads TGTGCCAGCAGTAAGGCCCCAGGGGGGGAAGAGACCCAGTACTTC. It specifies CASSKAPGGEETQYF.

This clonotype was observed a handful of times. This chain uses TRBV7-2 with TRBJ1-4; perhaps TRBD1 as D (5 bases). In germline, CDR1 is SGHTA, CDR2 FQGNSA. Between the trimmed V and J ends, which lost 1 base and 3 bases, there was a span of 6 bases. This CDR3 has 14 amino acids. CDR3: CASSLGGSNEKLFF. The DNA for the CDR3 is TGTGCCAGCAGCTTAGGGGGGTCTAATGAAAAACTGTTTTTT.

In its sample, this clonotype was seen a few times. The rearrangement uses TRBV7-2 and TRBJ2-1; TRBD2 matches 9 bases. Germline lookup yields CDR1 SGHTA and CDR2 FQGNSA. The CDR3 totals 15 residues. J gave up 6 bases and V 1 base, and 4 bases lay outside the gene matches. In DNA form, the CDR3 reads TGTGCCAGCAGCTTAGGGCGGGGGGGATCCAATGAGCAGTTCTTC. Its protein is CASSLGRGGSNEQFF.

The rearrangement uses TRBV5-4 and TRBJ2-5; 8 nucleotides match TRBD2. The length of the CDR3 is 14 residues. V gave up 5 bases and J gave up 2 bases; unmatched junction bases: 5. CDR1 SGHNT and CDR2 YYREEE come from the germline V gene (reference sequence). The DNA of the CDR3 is TGTGCCAGCAGGAGATCGGGGGGGCAAGAGACCCAGTACTTC. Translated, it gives CASRRSGGQETQYF.

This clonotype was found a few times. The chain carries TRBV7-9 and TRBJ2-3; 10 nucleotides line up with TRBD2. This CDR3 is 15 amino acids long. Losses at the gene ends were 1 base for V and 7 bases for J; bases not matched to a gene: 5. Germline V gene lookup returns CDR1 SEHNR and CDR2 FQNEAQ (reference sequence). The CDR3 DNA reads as TGTGCCAGCAGCTTAGGGCTAGCGGGGGTCTATACGCAGTATTTT. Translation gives CASSLGLAGVYTQYF.

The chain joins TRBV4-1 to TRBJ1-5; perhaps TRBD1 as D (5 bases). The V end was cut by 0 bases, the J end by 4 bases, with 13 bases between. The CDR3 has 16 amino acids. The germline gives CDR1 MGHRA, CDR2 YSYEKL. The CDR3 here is CASSQEGRGRNQPQHF. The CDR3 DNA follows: TGCGCCAGCAGCCAAGAAGGCCGGGGACGGAATCAGCCCCAGCATTTT.

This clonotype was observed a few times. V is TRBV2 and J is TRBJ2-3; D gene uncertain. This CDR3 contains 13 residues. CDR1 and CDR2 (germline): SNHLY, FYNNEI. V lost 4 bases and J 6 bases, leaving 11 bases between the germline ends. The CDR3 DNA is TGTGCCAGCAGTGTTTCTCCGGCGGATACGCAGTATTTT. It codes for CASSVSPADTQYF.

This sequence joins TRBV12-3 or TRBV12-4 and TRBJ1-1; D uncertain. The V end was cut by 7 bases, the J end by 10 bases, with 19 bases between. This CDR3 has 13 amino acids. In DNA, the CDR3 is TGTGCCAGCACCCTGCGACCATTAGCGGGAGCTTTCTTT. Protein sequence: CASTLRPLAGAFF.

DNA of the CDR3: TGCAGTGCAGCGGGACAGGGGGGTCGGGGTGCCCGTGAGCAGTTCTTC. Its translation: CSAAGQGGRGAREQFF. V and J are TRBV20-1 and TRBJ2-1; TRBD1 matches at 11 bases. Trimming at V came to 6 bases and at J to 9 bases, leaving 16 bases not matched to a gene. The CDR3 sequence is 16 residues long. In germline, CDR1 is DFQATT, CDR2 SNEGSKA (reference sequence).

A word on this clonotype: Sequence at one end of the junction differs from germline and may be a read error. CDR3 residues: CARSFGRENIQYF. The CDR3 DNA follows: TGTGCCAGAAGCTTTGGCAGGGAAAACATTCAGTACTTC. The chain joins TRBV7-2 to TRBJ2-4; TRBD1 might be the D (5 bases). Germline V gene data show CDR1 as SGHTA and CDR2 as FQGNSA. CDR3 length: 13 amino acids.

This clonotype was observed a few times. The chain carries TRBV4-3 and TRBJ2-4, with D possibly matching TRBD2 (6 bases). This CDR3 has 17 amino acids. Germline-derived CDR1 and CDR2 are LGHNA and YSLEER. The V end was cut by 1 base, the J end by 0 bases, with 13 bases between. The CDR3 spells CASSQGVGTLAKNIQYF. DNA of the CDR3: TGCGCCAGCAGCCAAGGCGTCGGGACTCTAGCCAAAAACATTCAGTACTTC.

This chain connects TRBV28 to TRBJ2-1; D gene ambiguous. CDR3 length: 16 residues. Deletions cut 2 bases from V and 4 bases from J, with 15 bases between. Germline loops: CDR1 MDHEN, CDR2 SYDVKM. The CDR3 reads CASSLTPSRPYNEQFF. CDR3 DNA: TGTGCCAGCAGTTTAACTCCCAGCCGTCCTTACAATGAGCAGTTCTTC.

CDR3 in amino acids: CSALAGGTDTQYF. DNA for the CDR3: TGCAGTGCTCTAGCGGGGGGCACAGATACGCAGTATTTT. This sequence joins TRBV20-1 and TRBJ2-3, with 10 bases identical to TRBD2. The V and J ends lost 5 bases and 1 base, in that order; junction bases with no gene match: 0. Germline V lookup: CDR1 DFQATT, CDR2 SNEGSKA (reference sequence). CDR3 length equals 13 residues.

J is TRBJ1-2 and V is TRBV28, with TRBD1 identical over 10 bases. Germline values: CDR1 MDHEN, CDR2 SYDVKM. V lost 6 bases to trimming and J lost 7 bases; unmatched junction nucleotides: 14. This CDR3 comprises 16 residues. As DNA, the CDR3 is TGTGCCAGCAGCCCCGCAATGAGACAGGGGGCCCGTGGCTACACCTTC. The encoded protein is CASSPAMRQGARGYTF.

The CDR3 DNA is TGCAGTGCCCGGGGGACAGGGTGGCCAGATACGCAGTATTTT. It encodes CSARGTGWPDTQYF. The rearrangement joins TRBV20-1 to TRBJ2-3; 9 nucleotides match TRBD1. CDR1 is DFQATT and CDR2 is SNEGSKA in the germline V gene (reference sequence). J gave up 4 bases and V 6 bases, and 8 bases lay outside the gene matches. The CDR3 is 14 amino acids.

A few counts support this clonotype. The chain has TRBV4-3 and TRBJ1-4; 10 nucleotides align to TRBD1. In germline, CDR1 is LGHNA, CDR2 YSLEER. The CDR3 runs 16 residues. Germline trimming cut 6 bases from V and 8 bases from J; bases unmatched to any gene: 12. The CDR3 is CASRPGQGKGGEKLFF. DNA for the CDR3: TGCGCCAGCAGGCCGGGACAGGGGAAAGGTGGAGAAAAACTGTTTTTT.

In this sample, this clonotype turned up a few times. The CDR3 here is CASSQDRGTEQFF. The CDR3 DNA reads as TGCGCCAGCAGCCAAGATCGGGGCACAGAGCAGTTCTTC. V and J are TRBV4-1 and TRBJ2-1, with D possibly called TRBD1 or TRBD2 (5 bases each). Looked up from germline, CDR1 is MGHRA and CDR2 is YSYEKL. Trimming pared 0 bases from V and 10 bases from J, leaving 10 bases between. There are 13 residues in the CDR3.

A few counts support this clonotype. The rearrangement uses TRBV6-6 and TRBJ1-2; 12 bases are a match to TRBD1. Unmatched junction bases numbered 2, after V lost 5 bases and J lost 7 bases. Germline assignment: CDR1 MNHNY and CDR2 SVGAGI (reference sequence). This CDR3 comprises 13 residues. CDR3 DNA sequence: TGTGCCAGCAGTATGGGACAGGGGGCTGGCTACACCTTC. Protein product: CASSMGQGAGYTF.